The sequence of this T cell receptor beta chain was determined in a study of cytomegalovirus exposure and HLA in healthy donors. Study-level points and caveats: As a later analysis showed, several of the most significant clusters appeared to be linked to common viral pathogens.

In the PCR, 60 Vbeta and 13 Jbeta primers were used. Measured with immunoSEQ multiplex PCR; TCRdb has only the in-frame clones, and not every one. This table holds around 140,000 clones, 79% found once. Remarks on this clone: The antigen is undetermined.

The receptor's source is a male donor in good health and CMV-seronegative. Material for sequencing was PBMCs.

The CDR3 DNA reads TGTGCCAGCAAGGCGGGGCAGAGAGACTATGGCTACACCTTC. It codes for CASKAGQRDYGYTF. The chain couples TRBV6-1 to TRBJ1-2; D is perhaps TRBD1 (5 bases). Germline-derived CDR1 and CDR2 are MNHNS and SASEGT. The CDR3 covers 14 residues. Trimming pared 7 bases from V and 3 bases from J, leaving 15 bases between.